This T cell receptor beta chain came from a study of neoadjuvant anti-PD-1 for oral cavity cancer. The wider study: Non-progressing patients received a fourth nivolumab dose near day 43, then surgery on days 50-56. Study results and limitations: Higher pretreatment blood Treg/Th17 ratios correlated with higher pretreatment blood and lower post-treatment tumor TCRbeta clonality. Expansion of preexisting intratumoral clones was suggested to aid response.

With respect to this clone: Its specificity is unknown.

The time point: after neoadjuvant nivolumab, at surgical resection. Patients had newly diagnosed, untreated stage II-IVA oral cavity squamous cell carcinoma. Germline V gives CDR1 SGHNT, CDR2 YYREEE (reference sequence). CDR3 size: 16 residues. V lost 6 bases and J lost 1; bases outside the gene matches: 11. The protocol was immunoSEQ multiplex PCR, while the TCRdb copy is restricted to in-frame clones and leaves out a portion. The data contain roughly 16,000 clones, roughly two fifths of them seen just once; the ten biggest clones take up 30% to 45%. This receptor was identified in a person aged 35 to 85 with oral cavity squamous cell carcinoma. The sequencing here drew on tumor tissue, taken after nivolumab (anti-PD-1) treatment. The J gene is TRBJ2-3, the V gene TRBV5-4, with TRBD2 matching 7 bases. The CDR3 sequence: CASTRGGGGGTDTQYF. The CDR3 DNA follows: TGTGCCAGCACCCGGGGAGGTGGGGGGGGCACAGATACGCAGTATTTT.